This TCR beta chain was observed in a study of molecular identifiers for immune sequencing clone quantification. Study-level findings and limits: Whereas naive cells kept under 1% of molecules in clones above 20 RNA copies, such clones held over 97% in effectors. Clone sizes could be underestimated for highly expanded clones when identical TCR molecules share a barcode.

TCRdb ran MiXCR on the PCR reads and lists one entry per CDR3 protein. The sample includes approximately 93,000 distinct CDR3 sequences, roughly 25% of them seen just once. Details on this clonotype: Its antigen remains unknown.

Germline CDR1 DFQATT, CDR2 SNEGSKA (reference sequence). This CDR3 spans 13 amino acids. Trimming cost V 3 bases and J 5 bases; bases outside gene matches: 7. V is TRBV20-1 and J is TRBJ2-7; 7 positions match TRBD2. The receptor's source is a human donor in good health. Some libraries in this study had Jurkat cell RNA spiked in. The source material was naive CD8+ T cells from blood, with Jurkat cell RNA spiked in. Subset here: FACS-sorted CD8+CD4-CCR7+CD45RA+ naive T cells. The CDR3 sequence: CSASAREPHEQYF. CDR3 coding DNA: TGCAGTGCTAGCGCGCGGGAGCCCCACGAGCAGTACTTC.